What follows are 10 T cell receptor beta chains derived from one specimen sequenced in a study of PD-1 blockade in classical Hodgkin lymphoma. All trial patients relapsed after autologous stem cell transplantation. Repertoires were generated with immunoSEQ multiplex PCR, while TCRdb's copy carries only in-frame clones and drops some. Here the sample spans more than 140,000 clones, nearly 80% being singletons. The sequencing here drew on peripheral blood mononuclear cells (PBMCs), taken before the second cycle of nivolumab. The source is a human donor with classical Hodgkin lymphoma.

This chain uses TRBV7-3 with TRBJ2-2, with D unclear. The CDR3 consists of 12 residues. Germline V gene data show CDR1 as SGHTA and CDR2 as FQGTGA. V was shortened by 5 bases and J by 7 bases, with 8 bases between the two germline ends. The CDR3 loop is CASSLWGGELFF. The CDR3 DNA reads TGTGCCAGCAGCCTCTGGGGCGGGGAGCTGTTTTTT. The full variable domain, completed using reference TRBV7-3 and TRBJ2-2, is GAGVSQTPSNKVTEKGKYVELRCDPISGHTALYWYRQSLGQGPEFLIYFQGTGAADDSGLPNDRFFAVRPEGSVSTLKIQRTERGDSAVYLCASSLWGGELFFGEGSRLTVL.

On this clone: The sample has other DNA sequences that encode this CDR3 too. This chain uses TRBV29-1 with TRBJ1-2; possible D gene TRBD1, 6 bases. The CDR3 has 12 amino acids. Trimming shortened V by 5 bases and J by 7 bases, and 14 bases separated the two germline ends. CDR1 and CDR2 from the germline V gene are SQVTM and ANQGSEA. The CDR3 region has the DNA TGCAGCGTTCCGAGGGAGGGGGGTGGCTACACCTTC. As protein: CSVPREGGGYTF.

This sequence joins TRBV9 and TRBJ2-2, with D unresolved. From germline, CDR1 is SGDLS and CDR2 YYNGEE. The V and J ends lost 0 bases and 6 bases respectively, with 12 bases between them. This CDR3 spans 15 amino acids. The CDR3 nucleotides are TGTGCCAGCAGCGTAGCAGGCAGGTTTGCCGGGGAGCTGTTTTTT. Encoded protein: CASSVAGRFAGELFF.

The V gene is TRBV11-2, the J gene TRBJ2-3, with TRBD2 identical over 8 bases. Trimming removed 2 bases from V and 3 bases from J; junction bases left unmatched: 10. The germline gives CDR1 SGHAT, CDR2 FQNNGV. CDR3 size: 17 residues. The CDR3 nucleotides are TGTGCCAGCAGCTTAATGGTTCGCGGGAGGTCAACAGATACGCAGTATTTT. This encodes CASSLMVRGRSTDTQYF.

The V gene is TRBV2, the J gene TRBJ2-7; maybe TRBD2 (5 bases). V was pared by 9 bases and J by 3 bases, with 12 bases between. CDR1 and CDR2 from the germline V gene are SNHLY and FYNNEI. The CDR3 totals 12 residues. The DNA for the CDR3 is TGTGCCAGGGCCGGGGTTGGCTACGAGCAGTACTTC. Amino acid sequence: CARAGVGYEQYF.

The CDR3 reads CASSVRDGPYEQYF. CDR3 nucleotide sequence: TGCGCCAGCAGCGTCCGGGACGGACCCTACGAGCAGTACTTC. The rearrangement uses TRBV5-1 and TRBJ2-7; D is tentatively TRBD1 or TRBD2 (5 bases each). With 4 bases removed from V and 2 bases from J, the gap between germline ends came to 13 bases. CDR1 is SGHRS and CDR2 is YFSETQ in the germline V gene. This CDR3 is 14 amino acids long.

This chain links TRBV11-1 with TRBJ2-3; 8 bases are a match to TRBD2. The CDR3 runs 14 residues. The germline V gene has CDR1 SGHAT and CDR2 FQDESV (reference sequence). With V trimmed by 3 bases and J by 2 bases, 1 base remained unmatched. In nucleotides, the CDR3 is TGTGCCAGCAGCTTTAGCGGGAACACAGATACGCAGTATTTT. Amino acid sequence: CASSFSGNTDTQYF.

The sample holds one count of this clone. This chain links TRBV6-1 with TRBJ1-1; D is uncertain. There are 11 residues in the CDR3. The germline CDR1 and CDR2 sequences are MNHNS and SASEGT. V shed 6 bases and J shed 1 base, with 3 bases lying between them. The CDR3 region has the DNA TGTGCCAGCAGGGGGAACACTGAAGCTTTCTTT. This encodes CASRGNTEAFF.

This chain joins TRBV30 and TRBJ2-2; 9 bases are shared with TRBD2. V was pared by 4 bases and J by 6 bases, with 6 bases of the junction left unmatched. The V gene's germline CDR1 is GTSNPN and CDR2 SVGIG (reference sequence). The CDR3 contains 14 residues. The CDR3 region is CAWMVLAGPGELFF. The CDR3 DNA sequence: TGTGCCTGGATGGTGCTAGCGGGACCCGGGGAGCTGTTTTTT.

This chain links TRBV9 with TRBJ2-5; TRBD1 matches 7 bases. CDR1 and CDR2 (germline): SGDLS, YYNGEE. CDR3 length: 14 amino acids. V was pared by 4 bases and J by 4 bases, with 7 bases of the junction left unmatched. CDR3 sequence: CASSTGVGRETQYF. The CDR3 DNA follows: TGTGCCAGCAGCACAGGGGTAGGTCGAGAGACCCAGTACTTC.